This T cell receptor beta chain is from a study of cytomegalovirus exposure and HLA in healthy donors (dated 2017 in TCRdb). In the study overall: According to an earlier analysis of 550 to 750 of the donors, about 179 million T cells yielded some 120 million unique TCR beta sequences and around 300 Gb of sequence data. About 280 gigabases of sequencing data and tens of millions of unique TCR sequences made up an early release that covered under 750 HLA-typed donors. Of the approximately 400 genotyped donors, roughly 80% fell in the genetic ancestry cluster associated with self-reported Caucasian donors. The study aimed to test whether signatures of past pathogen exposure could be identified by cataloging public T cell receptors. Using immunosequencing, the study profiled T cell repertoires from around 680 subjects and related those repertoires to cytomegalovirus serostatus. Besides the first cohort of approximately 670 subjects, a separate validation cohort made up of roughly 130 different subjects was used. To predict cytomegalovirus infection status, the study brought together high-throughput TCR immunosequencing, statistical association of individual TCRs with disease status, and machine learning. A later analysis re-analyzed previously published TCR beta repertoires from roughly 630 donors and added high-resolution HLA genotyping to study TCR occurrence patterns. Rather than drawing on any new phenotypic data, the later analysis identified candidate immune exposures from TCR beta sequences and the way those sequences occurred across donors. In an earlier analysis of around 540 of the donors, high-throughput TCR beta sequencing was used to judge whether each TCR beta V gene segment behaved as functional or pseudogenic. Donor age, sex, ethnicity and CMV serostatus were compiled alongside the repertoire data. A later genetic analysis used genome-wide SNP genotypes for about three fifths of the 666 donors, treating that subset as a discovery cohort. All discovery cohort repertoires had been generated using a single sequencing platform. Class I and class II HLA loci were covered by the typing at four-digit resolution. Typing coverage differed by locus: A, B, C, DRB1 and DQB1 were typed in roughly 620-630 donors, DQA1 in about 550, DPA1 in approximately 610, and DPB1 in roughly 450. Because of strong linkage in the cohort, four to six DR-DQ haplotypes were treated as single units for association and clustering. Across about 380 genotyped donors of the cohort, an average of approximately 200,000 unique TCR beta nucleotide sequences per donor were sequenced, and roughly 20% of those sequences were non-productive. General findings and caveats noted by the study authors: Cytomegalovirus status was reported to be diagnosed by the classifier with high specificity and sensitivity in both the original and validation cohorts. The cohort was sequenced for TCR beta chains only, and without alpha or paired-chain data the features that could be detected were limited. Strong co-occurrence of HLA alleles, especially DR and DQ, made assigning TCR associations to individual alleles difficult. The authors suggested that the approach could potentially be generalized to other disease states and immunological phenotypes. While some public TCRs were present in many individuals, most TCR sequences turned up only very rarely across donors. The study listed 150 to 200 TCR beta chains as associated with cytomegalovirus. According to a later analysis, parvovirus B19, influenza, CMV and Epstein-Barr virus appeared linked to several top co-occurrence clusters. A further reported finding was that TCR beta sequences accurately predicted the HLA-A and HLA-B alleles for most subjects in the first cohort. Some IMGT-functional V segments, including TRBV6-2 and TRBV6-3, could not be distinguished by the 87-base-pair reads and were therefore excluded. The sequencing pipeline was judged likely to have produced a cluster of highly shared sequence variants as a technical artifact. In a later analysis, HLA-associated TCR beta chains were found to be more clonally expanded and to have lower generation probabilities than equally common non-associated chains. In an earlier analysis of over 550 of the donors, most TCR beta V segments were observed in productive rearrangements about 87% or about 30% of the time, broadly matching IMGT annotations. For the cohort, immune exposure information was limited to CMV serostatus. A later analysis found that most CMV-associated TCR beta chains appeared HLA-restricted, with HLA associations seemingly driven largely by CMV exposure. Three of the identified cytomegalovirus-associated TCR beta chains were confirmed in vitro to be specific for cytomegalovirus antigens. A later genetic analysis associated a missense DCLRE1C variant with V-gene and J-gene trimming of TCR beta chains, and an independent cohort replicated the association. Linkage disequilibrium might explain the correlated functional status among segregating V segments, but an unknown experimental factor could not be excluded. According to a later genetic analysis, donors in an Asian-associated ancestry cluster had fewer N-insertions in productive TCRs than the approximately 610-donor mean. The earlier analysis of approximately 590 of the donors excluded 15 to 20 rarely observed V segments, including chromosome 9 orphons, because counts were too low. Roughly uniform sequencing depth across donors was assumed in presence/absence analyses, although this assumption may not hold. According to a later analysis, TCR association rates differed among HLA loci, with DRB1 alleles showing the most associated TCRs and HLA-C alleles showing the fewest. At a false discovery rate of 0.05, a later analysis linked approximately 18,000 TCR beta sequences to specific HLA alleles. Because some donors lacked HLA typing at each locus, the association tests relied only on the typed subset.

The cohort consisted of 666 healthy bone marrow donors. At the time of sampling, all cohort members were nominally healthy, though unrecorded immune exposures were likely present. The donor was CMV seropositive and was included in the group of some 290 seropositive cohort members. Each donor provided a peripheral blood sample, and peripheral blood mononuclear cells were used for TCR beta sequencing. Genomic DNA extraction from the blood cell samples was performed with the Qiagen DNeasy Blood Extraction Kit. A word on this clone: Its antigen remains undetermined. Base qualities are not at hand, and no much larger clone is one base apart.

V lost 2 bases and J lost 2 bases; the stretch between them is 9 bases long. The CDR3 goes from the cysteine to the phenylalanine over 15 residues. Only the CDR3 portion is preserved as DNA: 45 bases, with reading frame beginning at the first base. According to the germline V gene, CDR1 reads MDHEN and CDR2 reads SYDVKM. Receptors were amplified or captured by the immunoSEQ multiplex PCR assay. The multiplex PCR relied on a mix of 60 forward primers for TCR Vbeta segments and 13 reverse primers for TCR Jbeta segments. A multiplex PCR assay on genomic DNA amplified the CDR3 region of rearranged TCR beta genes. The amplified TCR beta libraries were sequenced on the Illumina HiSeq System as 87-base-pair reads. The original pipeline was this. Across the 500 to 750 repertoires, a later analysis counted approximately 75 million unique TCR beta chains, roughly 11 million of which were shared by at least two donors. A nearest-neighbor algorithm error-corrected the raw reads and collapsed the reads into unique sequences, merging closely related sequences to remove PCR and sequencing errors. To assign V, D and J gene segments, CDR3 sequences were aligned to IMGT reference sequences. For a sequence to be retained, at least a six-nucleotide match to both a V gene segment and a J gene segment was required. Rearrangements were called productive when the CDR3 lacked stop codons and stayed in frame with V and J; all others were non-productive. Following IMGT convention, CDR3 was defined as the stretch from the second conserved V-encoded cysteine to the conserved J-encoded phenylalanine. In an earlier analysis of roughly 610 of the donors, sequences lacking an unambiguous match to a single V gene segment were excluded. In an earlier analysis of some 590 of the donors, V segments were called functional above 56.7% productive rearrangements and were called segregating when the between-donor standard deviation exceeded 5%. A statistical classification framework was built for diagnosing cytomegalovirus status from the catalog of TCR beta chain sequences. A later analysis assigned V and J genes by comparing TCR nucleotide sequences with IMGT/GENE-DB human TR gene sequences. Using the TCRdist pipeline, a later analysis assigned CDR3 sequences along with most-parsimonious VDJ recombination scenarios. In a later analysis, each TCR beta chain was defined by its CDR3 amino acid sequence together with its V-gene family, and reads without a unique V-gene family were excluded. As a way to deal with suspected cross-contamination and a sequencing artifact, a later analysis dropped approximately 570 nucleotide sequences that were highly shared and had low generation probability. A later analysis calculated a clonal expansion index for each public chain from normalized within-repertoire ranks of inferred template counts. Generation probabilities in a later analysis came from a VDJ recombination model fitted to out-of-frame rearrangements, and those results were checked against IGoR. A later analysis scored TCR-TCR, TCR-HLA and TCR-CMV co-occurrence with hypergeometric tests, applying a repertoire-size bias correction to TCR pairs. False discovery rates were estimated in a later analysis by permuting HLA or CMV assignments 20 times. In a later analysis, co-occurring TCRs were grouped using DBSCAN, and TCRdist sequence similarity was added for clustering within HLA-allele-positive subsets. Repertoires with fewer than 30,000 or more than 120,000 public chains, plus five repertoires with anomalous nucleotide sharing, were excluded from co-occurrence clustering. The source is immuneACCESS, and TCRdb retained only in-frame sequences with V and J called. Part of the clones is not carried over; for the studies checked, unresolved V genes explain less than half of this, and the remainder is unexplained. That table is the source of V, J and clone size, and D and trimming were worked out from the DNA. For this sample there are about 140,000 clones; roughly 80% appear just once. The ten largest clones capture about 11% of the sample.

Sequencing was performed on PBMCs. The source is a young man in good health and CMV-seropositive. The chain links TRBV28 with TRBJ1-4; no D segment can be confidently identified. The sequenced DNA: TGTGCCAGCAGTTTAAGCCTGGTCACTAATGAAAAACTGTTTTTT. It translates as CASSLSLVTNEKLFF.